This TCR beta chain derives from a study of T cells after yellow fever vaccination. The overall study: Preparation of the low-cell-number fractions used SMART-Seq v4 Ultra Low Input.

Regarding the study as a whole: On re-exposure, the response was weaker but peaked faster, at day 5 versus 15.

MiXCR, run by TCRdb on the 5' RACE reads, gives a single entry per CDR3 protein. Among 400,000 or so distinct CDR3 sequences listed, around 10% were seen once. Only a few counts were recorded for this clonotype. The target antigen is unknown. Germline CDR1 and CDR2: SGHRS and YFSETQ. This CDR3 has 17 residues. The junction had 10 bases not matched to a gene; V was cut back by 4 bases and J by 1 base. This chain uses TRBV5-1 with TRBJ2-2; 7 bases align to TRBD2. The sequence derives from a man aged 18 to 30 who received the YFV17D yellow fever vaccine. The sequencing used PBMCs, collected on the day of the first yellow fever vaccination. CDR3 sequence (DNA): TGCGCCAGCAGCCCATACGGGGGGACCCAGAACACCGGGGAGCTGTTTTTT. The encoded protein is CASSPYGGTQNTGELFF.